The rows below give T cell receptor beta chains drawn from one sample of a study of response to subunit inactivated influenza vaccine. TCRdb reprocessed the RT-PCR reads with MiXCR, giving one entry per CDR3 protein. The table shows about 520,000 distinct CDR3 sequences, with 25% occurring only once. The sequencing used CD4+ T cells sorted from PBMCs, collected roughly 5 days after vaccination. These receptors were taken from a man over 45 who received an inactivated influenza vaccine. Each CDR3 is given with its conserved first and last residue. D genes are given only for firm matches. Expanded clones get a size class; other rows say once, few or many, or leave the size out.

size	D	V	J	CDR3	DNA
-	TRBD2	TRBV4-2	TRBJ2-1	CASSQGAGGLYEQFF	TGTGCCAGCAGCCAAGGGGCGGGGGGGCTGTATGAGCAGTTCTTC
once	-	TRBV7-9	TRBJ1-2	CATLSGTGDYGYTF	TGTGCCACCCTCTCCGGGACCGGGGACTATGGCTACACCTTC
many	-	TRBV4-2	TRBJ2-7	CASSQDSISYEQYF	TGTGCCAGCAGCCAAGACAGTATCTCCTACGAGCAGTACTTC
-	TRBD1	TRBV12-3/TRBV12-4	TRBJ2-5	CASSFSGQGGETQYF	TGTGCCAGCAGTTTCTCGGGACAGGGTGGAGAGACCCAGTACTTC
-	-	TRBV29-1	TRBJ1-1	CSVEWAPGTEAFF	TGCAGCGTTGAGTGGGCCCCGGGCACTGAAGCTTTCTTT
-	-	TRBV7-2	TRBJ2-2	CASSLVPGNTGELFF	TGTGCCAGCAGCTTAGTTCCGGGCAACACCGGGGAGCTGTTTTTT
-	-	TRBV7-2	TRBJ2-5	CASRGFGQETQYF	TGTGCCAGCAGAGGGTTCGGACAAGAGACCCAGTACTTC
-	TRBD2	TRBV2	TRBJ2-5	CASSERSGGTQETQYF	TGTGCCAGCAGTGAGAGGAGCGGGGGAACGCAAGAGACCCAGTACTTC
few	TRBD2	TRBV7-2	TRBJ2-1	CASSSGTREFF	TGTGCCAGCAGCTCCGGGACTAGAGAGTTCTTC
-	-	TRBV4-3	TRBJ2-3	CASSQSPQPRDSYTDTQYF	TGCGCCAGCAGCCAATCCCCCCAGCCTCGGGACTCCTACACAGATACGCAGTATTTT
few	-	TRBV20-1	TRBJ2-5	CSARNPTSQETQYF	TGCAGTGCTAGAAATCCGACGTCTCAAGAGACCCAGTACTTC
few	-	TRBV7-2	TRBJ1-2	CASSPRDSRNYGYTF	TGTGCCAGCAGCCCCAGAGACAGTCGTAACTATGGCTACACCTTC
-	TRBD2	TRBV12-3/TRBV12-4	TRBJ2-3	CASSQRTSGRRNTQYF	TGTGCCAGCAGCCAAAGGACTAGCGGGAGGCGGAATACGCAGTATTTT
-	-	TRBV7-9	TRBJ1-6	CASSMTGDRVPLHF	TGTGCCAGCAGCATGACGGGGGATAGGGTTCCCCTCCACTTT
many	-	TRBV12-3/TRBV12-4	TRBJ1-2	CASSFGSPNYGYTF	TGTGCCAGCAGTTTCGGGAGCCCTAACTATGGCTACACCTTC
-	-	TRBV20-1	TRBJ1-6	CSAPGNGLDSPLHF	TGCAGTGCGCCAGGGAATGGCCTAGATTCACCCCTCCACTTT
-	-	TRBV6-6	TRBJ2-7	CASGRAQTSEQYF	TGTGCCAGCGGCCGGGCTCAGACCAGCGAGCAGTACTTC